This entry lists 26 T cell receptor beta chains sequenced from one sample in a study of PD-1 blockade in classical Hodgkin lymphoma. All patients experienced relapse after autologous stem cell transplantation, and brentuximab vedotin exposure was variable. Libraries were prepared by immunoSEQ multiplex PCR; TCRdb keeps only in-frame clonotypes and omits some of them. The top ten hold approximately 22% of the sample, which has approximately 84,000 clones, approximately 88% seen once. The specimen was peripheral blood mononuclear cells (PBMCs), collected at baseline. These receptors all come from a human donor with classical Hodgkin lymphoma.

The chain joins TRBV30 to TRBJ2-3; D remains ambiguous. CDR1 GTSNPN and CDR2 SVGIG come from the germline V gene (reference sequence). The V and J ends lost 0 bases and 0 bases respectively, with 7 bases between them. This CDR3 spans 14 amino acids. The CDR3 DNA is TGTGCCTGGAGTGTGTTTGGGAGCACAGATACGCAGTATTTT. Translating gives CAWSVFGSTDTQYF.

CDR3 bases: TGTGCCAGCAGCCAATTTATGGGTCCCAGCACAGATACGCAGTATTTT. Translated, it gives CASSQFMGPSTDTQYF. This chain joins TRBV6-6 and TRBJ2-3; D not certain. Trimming took 6 bases from V and 0 from J, leaving 16 bases between them. Germline assignment: CDR1 MNHNY and CDR2 SVGAGI (reference sequence). There are 16 residues in the CDR3.

There are a few counts of this clone. The rearrangement links TRBV5-4 to TRBJ1-5, with TRBD1 as a possible D gene (5 bases). Deletions cut 1 base from V and 5 bases from J, with 16 bases between. Germline CDR1 is SGHNT and CDR2 is YYREEE (reference sequence). This CDR3 region has 16 residues. This chain's CDR3 is CASSLLGWDADQPQHF. Written as DNA, the CDR3 is TGTGCCAGCAGCTTGTTGGGGTGGGACGCGGATCAGCCCCAGCATTTT.

The rearrangement joins TRBV19 to TRBJ2-1; 11 nucleotides align to TRBD2. The J segment lost 3 bases and the V segment lost 6 bases, leaving 4 bases of the junction unmatched. This CDR3 region has 15 residues. Germline V gene lookup returns CDR1 LNHDA and CDR2 SQIVND (reference sequence). In DNA form, the CDR3 reads TGTGCCAGTAGCAAGACTAGCGGGGACTACAATGAGCAGTTCTTC. Encoded protein: CASSKTSGDYNEQFF.

V is TRBV10-2 and J is TRBJ2-6; D is perhaps TRBD1 (6 bases). CDR3 length: 15 amino acids. Trimming removed 6 bases from V and 0 bases from J, with 9 bases in between. Germline V lookup: CDR1 WSHSY, CDR2 SAAADI. CDR3 nucleotide sequence: TGCGCCAGCAGATGGACAGACTCTGGGGCCAACGTCCTGACTTTC. Its translation: CASRWTDSGANVLTF.

The chain uses TRBV18 and TRBJ2-3, with TRBD1 matching over 7 bases. V shed 3 bases, J shed 5 bases, and the junction held 8 bases outside the gene matches. CDR1 KGHSH and CDR2 LQKENI come from the germline V gene. The CDR3 length is 15 residues. The CDR3 loop reads CASSPPTGAGDTQYF. CDR3 in DNA: TGTGCCAGCTCACCTCCCACAGGGGCCGGAGATACGCAGTATTTT. The variable domain in full, with the rest retrieved from reference TRBV18 and TRBJ2-3, is NAGVMQNPRHLVRRRGQEARLRCSPMKGHSHVYWYRQLPEEGLKFMVYLQKENIIDESGMPKERFSAEFPKEGPSILRIQQVVRGDSAAYFCASSPPTGAGDTQYFGPGTRLTVL.

CDR3 loop: CASSRAPGTPPYEQYF. The CDR3 DNA follows: TGTGCCAGCAGCCGCGCGCCAGGGACCCCCCCCTACGAGCAGTACTTC. This chain connects TRBV28 to TRBJ2-7; D may correspond to TRBD1 or TRBD2 (5 bases each). The germline CDR1 and CDR2 sequences are MDHEN and SYDVKM. This CDR3 comprises 16 residues. Trimming shortened V by 6 bases and J by 2 bases, and 20 bases separated the two germline ends.

This rearrangement joins TRBV5-1 to TRBJ1-1, with 8 bases aligning to TRBD1. CDR3 length: 13 amino acids. Germline V gives CDR1 SGHRS, CDR2 YFSETQ. V was clipped by 5 bases and J by 4 bases; unmatched bases: 4. In DNA, the CDR3 is TGCGCCAGCAGGCACACAGGGGGCACTGAAGCTTTCTTT. This codes for CASRHTGGTEAFF.

The rearrangement links TRBV28 to TRBJ2-1, with TRBD2 identical over 7 bases. Trimming took 2 bases from V and 4 from J; bases not matched to a gene: 5. The CDR3 is made up of 15 amino acids. CDR1 MDHEN and CDR2 SYDVKM come from the germline V gene. CDR3 bases: TGTGCCAGCAGTTTAGGCGGGAGTAGATACAATGAGCAGTTCTTC. Protein: CASSLGGSRYNEQFF. Combining the CDR3 with reference TRBV28 and TRBJ2-1 gives the whole variable domain DVKVTQSSRYLVKRTGEKVFLECVQDMDHENMFWYRQDPGLGLRLIYFSYDVKMKEKGDIPEGYSVSREKKERFSLILESASTNQTSMYLCASSLGGSRYNEQFFGPGTRLTVL.

V gene TRBV2 combines with J gene TRBJ2-7, with no clear D. Germline assignment: CDR1 SNHLY and CDR2 FYNNEI. CDR3 length equals 14 residues. V shed 2 bases and J shed 0 bases, with 8 bases lying between them. In DNA, the CDR3 is TGTGCCAGCAGTGAACGGGCAGCCTCCTACGAGCAGTACTTC. Its translation is CASSERAASYEQYF.

This clone was seen a few times. This sequence joins TRBV19 and TRBJ1-5; tentative D call: TRBD1 (6 bases). V lost 5 bases and J 4 bases, leaving 18 bases between the germline ends. Looked up from germline, CDR1 is LNHDA and CDR2 is SQIVND (reference sequence). CDR3 length equals 16 residues. CDR3 coding DNA: TGTGCCAGTAGTGGAGTTCCGGGGGCAATTAATCAGCCCCAGCATTTT. Translating it yields CASSGVPGAINQPQHF. Looking up the rest from reference TRBV19 and TRBJ1-5 gives the full variable domain: DGGITQSPKYLFRKEGQNVTLSCEQNLNHDAMYWYRQDPGQGLRLIYYSQIVNDFQKGDIAEGYSVSREKKESFPLTVTSAQKNPTAFYLCASSGVPGAINQPQHFGDGTRLSIL.

The chain combines TRBV7-9 with TRBJ2-7; 9 bases fit TRBD2. The junction had 10 bases not matched to a gene; V was cut back by 1 base and J by 9 bases. The CDR3 length is 15 residues. Germline V gene data show CDR1 as SEHNR and CDR2 as FQNEAQ (reference sequence). DNA for the CDR3: TGTGCCAGCAGCTTAGGGGGGACTAGCAGCTTCGGGCAGTACTTC. This gives the protein CASSLGGTSSFGQYF. The variable domain in full, completed from reference TRBV7-9 and TRBJ2-7, reads DTGVSQNPRHKITKRGQNVTFRCDPISEHNRLYWYRQTLGQGPEFLTYFQNEAQLEKSRLLSDRFSAERPKGSFSTLEIQRTEQGDSAMYLCASSLGGTSSFGQYFGPGTRLTVT.

The chain is built from TRBV7-2 and TRBJ2-7, with 12 bases matching TRBD2. The CDR3 is made up of 16 amino acids. CDR1 is SGHTA, CDR2 FQGNSA, per germline. J lost 3 bases, V lost 3 bases, and 6 bases had no gene match. The CDR3 loop is CASSFRLAGVSYEQYF. The CDR3 DNA is TGTGCCAGCAGCTTCAGACTAGCGGGAGTAAGCTACGAGCAGTACTTC.

A few counts support this clone. The chain has TRBV19 and TRBJ2-3; 7 positions match TRBD1. In germline, CDR1 is LNHDA, CDR2 SQIVND (reference sequence). Germline trimming cut 5 bases from V and 4 bases from J; bases unmatched to any gene: 6. This CDR3 spans 14 amino acids. The CDR3 protein is CASSPGQEADTQYF. As DNA, the CDR3 is TGTGCCAGTAGTCCCGGACAGGAGGCAGATACGCAGTATTTT.

This chain joins TRBV7-2 and TRBJ1-1; tentatively, D is TRBD1 (6 bases). The CDR3 consists of 17 residues. Trimming removed 4 bases at V and 3 bases at J, with 21 bases between. Germline loops: CDR1 SGHTA, CDR2 FQGNSA. The CDR3 DNA is TGTGCCAGCAGCTCCCAGGGGCCCGGGGGGGCGGACACTGAAGCTTTCTTT. Its protein product is CASSSQGPGGADTEAFF.

The CDR3 sequence: CASSLAPGGTGELFF. Here the CDR3 DNA reads TGTGCCAGCAGCTTAGCCCCGGGGGGCACCGGGGAGCTGTTTTTT. The chain is built from TRBV7-2 and TRBJ2-2, with 7 nucleotides matching TRBD2. Looked up from germline, CDR1 is SGHTA and CDR2 is FQGNSA. The V segment lost 0 bases and the J segment 4 bases; nucleotides outside the gene matches: 2. The CDR3 is 15 residues long.

This chain joins TRBV27 and TRBJ1-1, with 7 bases lining up with TRBD1. The germline gives CDR1 MNHEY, CDR2 SMNVEV (reference sequence). This CDR3 is 13 amino acids long. The ends lost 5 bases at V and 5 bases at J; junction bases unmatched: 5. The CDR3 nucleotides read TGTGCCAGCAGTACAGGGGTGGGGACTGAAGCTTTCTTT. Translation: CASSTGVGTEAFF.

This rearrangement joins TRBV4-2 to TRBJ2-3; the D gene is possibly TRBD2 (5 bases). This CDR3 is 15 amino acids long. V was pared by 0 bases and J by 5 bases, with 12 bases between. Germline values: CDR1 LGHNA, CDR2 YNFKEQ. Here the CDR3 reads CASSQEVSGLDTQYF. The CDR3 DNA reads TGTGCCAGCAGCCAAGAAGTGTCAGGACTAGATACGCAGTATTTT.

The rearrangement uses TRBV7-8 and TRBJ2-3; the D gene is possibly TRBD2 (5 bases). V gave up 4 bases and J gave up 4 bases, with 21 bases separating them. This CDR3 is 17 amino acids long. CDR1 SGHVS and CDR2 FQNEAQ come from the germline V gene. For the CDR3, the DNA is TGTGCCAGCAGCTCCCTCTCCGGGCCCGCGGGCGCAGATACGCAGTATTTT. It translates to CASSSLSGPAGADTQYF.

The chain recombines TRBV30 with TRBJ2-3, with D perhaps TRBD1 or TRBD2 (5 bases each). Trimming removed 3 bases at V and 5 bases at J, with 12 bases between. This CDR3 region has 13 residues. CDR1 and CDR2 from the germline V gene are GTSNPN and SVGIG (reference sequence). CDR3 sequence: CAWRGPGRDTQYF. The DNA of the CDR3 is TGTGCCTGGAGGGGACCAGGGCGAGATACGCAGTATTTT.

V is TRBV5-5 and J is TRBJ1-3, with 8 bases identical to TRBD1. This CDR3 region has 15 residues. Germline V CDR1 and CDR2: SGHKS, YYEKEE (reference sequence). The J segment lost 2 bases and the V segment lost 4 bases, leaving 5 bases of the junction unmatched. This CDR3 is CASSLGQGAGNTIYF. The CDR3, as DNA: TGTGCCAGCAGCCTAGGACAGGGTGCTGGAAACACCATATATTTT.

This chain joins TRBV28 and TRBJ2-2; D unresolved. The CDR3 runs to 12 residues. V was pared by 8 bases and J by 6 bases, with 10 bases between. Germline values: CDR1 MDHEN, CDR2 SYDVKM. CDR3 loop: CASRIIAGELFF. Written as DNA, the CDR3 is TGTGCCAGCCGTATCATAGCCGGGGAGCTGTTTTTT.

The rearrangement joins TRBV19 to TRBJ1-5; D not resolved. V was trimmed by 5 bases and J by 5 bases, leaving 7 bases between them. There are 12 residues in the CDR3. Germline V gives CDR1 LNHDA, CDR2 SQIVND (reference sequence). DNA of the CDR3: TGTGCCAGTAGTGACGGGGATCAGCCCCAGCATTTT. It yields the protein CASSDGDQPQHF.

This chain connects TRBV5-4 to TRBJ1-1, with TRBD1 matching 8 bases. Germline CDR1 is SGHNT and CDR2 is YYREEE (reference sequence). V shed 2 bases and J 7 bases; nucleotides not matched to a gene: 4. The CDR3 consists of 13 residues. CDR3: CASSLTGGNEAFF. The CDR3 DNA is TGTGCCAGCAGCTTAACAGGGGGTAATGAAGCTTTCTTT.

The chain carries TRBV29-1 and TRBJ2-7; D might be TRBD1 (5 bases). The CDR3 sequence is 13 residues long. The germline CDR1 and CDR2 sequences are SQVTM and ANQGSEA. Trimming stripped 7 bases from V and 3 bases from J, with 16 bases between. Written as DNA, the CDR3 is TGCAGCGCCGTGGGGCAGAGAAACTACGAGCAGTACTTC. As protein: CSAVGQRNYEQYF.

The V gene is TRBV5-1, the J gene TRBJ2-5; tentative D call: TRBD2 (5 bases). The CDR3 spans 15 residues. Trimming removed 0 bases at V and 5 bases at J, with 14 bases between. Germline assignment: CDR1 SGHRS and CDR2 YFSETQ. DNA of the CDR3: TGCGCCAGCAGCTTGGCTAGTGGCGGGCTGGAGACCCAGTACTTC. It specifies CASSLASGGLETQYF.